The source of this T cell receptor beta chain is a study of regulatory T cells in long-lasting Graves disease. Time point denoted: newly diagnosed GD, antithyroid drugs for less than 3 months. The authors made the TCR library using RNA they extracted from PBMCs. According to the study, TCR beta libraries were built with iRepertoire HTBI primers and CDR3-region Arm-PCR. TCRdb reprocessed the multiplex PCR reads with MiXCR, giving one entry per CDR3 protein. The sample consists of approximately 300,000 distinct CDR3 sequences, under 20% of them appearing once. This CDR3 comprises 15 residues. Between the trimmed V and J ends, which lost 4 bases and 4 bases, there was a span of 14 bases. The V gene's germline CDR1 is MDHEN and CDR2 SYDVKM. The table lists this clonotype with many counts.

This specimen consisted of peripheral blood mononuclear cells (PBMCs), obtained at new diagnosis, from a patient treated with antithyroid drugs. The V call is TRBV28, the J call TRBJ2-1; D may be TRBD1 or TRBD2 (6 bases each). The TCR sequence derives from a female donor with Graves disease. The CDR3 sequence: CASSSLGGLYNEQFF. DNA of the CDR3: TGTGCCAGCAGTTCTCTCGGGGGCCTTTACAATGAGCAGTTCTTC. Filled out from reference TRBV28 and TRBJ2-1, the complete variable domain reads DVKVTQSSRYLVKRTGEKVFLECVQDMDHENMFWYRQDPGLGLRLIYFSYDVKMKEKGDIPEGYSVSREKKERFSLILESASTNQTSMYLCASSSLGGLYNEQFFGPGTRLTVL.